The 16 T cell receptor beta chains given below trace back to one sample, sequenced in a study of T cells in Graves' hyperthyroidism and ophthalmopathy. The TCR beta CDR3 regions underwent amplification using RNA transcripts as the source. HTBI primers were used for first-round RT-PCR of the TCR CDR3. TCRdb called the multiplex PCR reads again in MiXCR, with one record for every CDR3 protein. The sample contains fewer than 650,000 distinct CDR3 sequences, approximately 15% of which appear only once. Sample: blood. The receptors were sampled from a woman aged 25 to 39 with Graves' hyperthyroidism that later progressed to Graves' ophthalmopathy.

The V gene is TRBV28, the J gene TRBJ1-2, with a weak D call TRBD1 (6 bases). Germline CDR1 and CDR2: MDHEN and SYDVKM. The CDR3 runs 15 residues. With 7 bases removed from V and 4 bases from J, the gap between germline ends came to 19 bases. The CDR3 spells CASIGGTYKSYGYTF. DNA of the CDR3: TGTGCCAGCATCGGCGGGACATATAAAAGCTATGGCTACACCTTC.

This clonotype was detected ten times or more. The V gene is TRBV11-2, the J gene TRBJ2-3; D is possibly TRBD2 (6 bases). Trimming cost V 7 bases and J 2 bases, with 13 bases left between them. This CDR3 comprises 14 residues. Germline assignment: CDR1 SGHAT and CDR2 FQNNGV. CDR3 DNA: TGTGCCAGCAAACTGGGACTTTCCACAGATACGCAGTATTTT. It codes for CASKLGLSTDTQYF.

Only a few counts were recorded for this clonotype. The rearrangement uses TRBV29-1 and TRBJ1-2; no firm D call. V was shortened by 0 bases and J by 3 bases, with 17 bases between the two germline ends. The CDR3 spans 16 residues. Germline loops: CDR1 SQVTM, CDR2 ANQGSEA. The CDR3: CSVEDPERERDYGYTF. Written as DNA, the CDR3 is TGCAGCGTTGAAGATCCGGAGAGGGAGAGGGACTATGGCTACACCTTC.

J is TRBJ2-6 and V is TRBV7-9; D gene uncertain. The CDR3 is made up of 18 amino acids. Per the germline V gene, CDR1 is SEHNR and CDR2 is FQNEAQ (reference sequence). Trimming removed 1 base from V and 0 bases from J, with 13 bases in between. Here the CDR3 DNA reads TGTGCCAGCAGCTTAGGAAGAGGAGTAAGCTCTGGGGCCAACGTCCTGACTTTC. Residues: CASSLGRGVSSGANVLTF.

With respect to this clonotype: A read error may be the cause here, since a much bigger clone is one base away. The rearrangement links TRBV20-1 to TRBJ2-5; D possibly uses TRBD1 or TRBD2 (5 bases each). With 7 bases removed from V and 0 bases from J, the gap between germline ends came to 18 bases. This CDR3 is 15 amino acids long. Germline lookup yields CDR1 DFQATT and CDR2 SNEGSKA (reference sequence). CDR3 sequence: CSVRDPGSYQETQYF. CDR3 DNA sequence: TGCAGTGTGAGGGACCCGGGCAGCTACCAAGAGACCCAGTACTTC.

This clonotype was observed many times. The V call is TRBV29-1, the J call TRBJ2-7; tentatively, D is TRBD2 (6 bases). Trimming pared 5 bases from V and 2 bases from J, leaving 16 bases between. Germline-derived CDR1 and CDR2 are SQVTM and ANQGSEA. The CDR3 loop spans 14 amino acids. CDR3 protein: CSVLLAQNPYEQYF. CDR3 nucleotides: TGCAGCGTTCTTCTAGCGCAAAATCCCTACGAGCAGTACTTC.

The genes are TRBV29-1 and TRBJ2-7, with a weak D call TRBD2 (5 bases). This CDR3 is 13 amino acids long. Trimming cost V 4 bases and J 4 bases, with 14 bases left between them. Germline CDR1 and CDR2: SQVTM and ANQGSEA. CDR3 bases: TGCAGCGTTGTTCGGGGTAGCGATTACGAGCAGTACTTC. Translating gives CSVVRGSDYEQYF.

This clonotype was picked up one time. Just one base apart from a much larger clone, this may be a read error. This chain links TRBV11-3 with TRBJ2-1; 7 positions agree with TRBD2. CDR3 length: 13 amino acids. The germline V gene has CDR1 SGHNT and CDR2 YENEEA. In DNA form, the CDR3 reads TGTGTCAGCAGCTACGGGGGGAACAATGAGCAGTTCTTC. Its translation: CVSSYGGNNEQFF.

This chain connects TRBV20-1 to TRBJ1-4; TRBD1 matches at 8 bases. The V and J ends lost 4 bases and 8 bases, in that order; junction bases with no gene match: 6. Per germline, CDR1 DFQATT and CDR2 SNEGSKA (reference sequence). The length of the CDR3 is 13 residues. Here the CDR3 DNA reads TGCAGTGCTACAGGACAGGGACAGGAAAAACTGTTTTTT. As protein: CSATGQGQEKLFF.

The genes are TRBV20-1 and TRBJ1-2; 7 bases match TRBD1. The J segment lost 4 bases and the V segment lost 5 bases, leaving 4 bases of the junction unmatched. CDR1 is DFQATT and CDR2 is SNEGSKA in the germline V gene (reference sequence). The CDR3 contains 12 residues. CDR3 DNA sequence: TGCAGTGCTTTTACAGGGGCCTATGGCTACACCTTC. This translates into CSAFTGAYGYTF.

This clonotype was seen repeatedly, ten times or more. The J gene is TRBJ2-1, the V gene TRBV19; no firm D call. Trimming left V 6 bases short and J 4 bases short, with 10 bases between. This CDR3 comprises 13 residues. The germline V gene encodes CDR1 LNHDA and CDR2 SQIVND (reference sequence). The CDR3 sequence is CASRAATYNEQFF. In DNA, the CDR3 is TGTGCCAGTAGAGCCGCGACTTACAATGAGCAGTTCTTC.

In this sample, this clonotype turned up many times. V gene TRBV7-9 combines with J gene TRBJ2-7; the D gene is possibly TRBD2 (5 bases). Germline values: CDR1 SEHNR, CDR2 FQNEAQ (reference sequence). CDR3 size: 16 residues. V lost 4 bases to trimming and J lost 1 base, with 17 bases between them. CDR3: CASSSIPGVRSYEQYF. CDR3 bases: TGTGCCAGCAGCTCCATCCCCGGGGTACGGTCCTACGAGCAGTACTTC.

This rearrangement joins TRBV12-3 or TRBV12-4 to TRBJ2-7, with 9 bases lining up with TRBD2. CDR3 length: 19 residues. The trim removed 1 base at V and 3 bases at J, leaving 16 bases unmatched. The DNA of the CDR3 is TGTGCCAGCAGTTTAGACTTTCGACTAGCGGTGTCGGGTATCTACGAGCAGTACTTC. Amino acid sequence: CASSLDFRLAVSGIYEQYF.

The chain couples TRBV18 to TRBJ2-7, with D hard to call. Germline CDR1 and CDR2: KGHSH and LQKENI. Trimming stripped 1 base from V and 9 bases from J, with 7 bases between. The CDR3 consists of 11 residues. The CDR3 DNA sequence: TGTGCCAGCTCACCACAGGGTAGGCAGTACTTC. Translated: CASSPQGRQYF.

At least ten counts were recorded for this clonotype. The CDR3 DNA is TGCAGCGCAGGGGACTTGCGGTCCTACGAGCAGTACTTC. Amino acids: CSAGDLRSYEQYF. V gene TRBV29-1 combines with J gene TRBJ2-7; D tentatively reads TRBD1 or TRBD2 (6 bases each). Germline-derived CDR1 and CDR2 are SQVTM and ANQGSEA. V was shortened by 7 bases and J by 1 base, with 14 bases between the two germline ends. The CDR3 runs 13 residues.

The CDR3: CSATSGQTIYNSPLHF. The CDR3 nucleotides are TGCAGTGCAACCTCGGGACAGACTATTTATAATTCACCCCTCCACTTT. This chain connects TRBV20-1 to TRBJ1-6; 7 nucleotides agree with TRBD1. Trimming took 6 bases from V and 4 from J; bases not matched to a gene: 12. The CDR3 has 16 amino acids. Germline CDR1 is DFQATT and CDR2 is SNEGSKA (reference sequence).